One and the same sample provided the 14 T cell receptor beta chains below, sequenced in a study of blood T cell repertoires in COVID-19. Method: immunoSEQ multiplex PCR; TCRdb's copy keeps in-frame clones and lacks some. The sample includes 130,000 to 150,000 clones, approximately 85% of them seen just once. The sequenced material came from peripheral blood. These receptors all stem from a woman aged 55-69 years with COVID-19, enrolled during active disease.

The rearrangement uses TRBV18 and TRBJ2-2; 8 bases align to TRBD2. Germline CDR1 is KGHSH and CDR2 is LQKENI. The CDR3 has 16 residues. V gave up 2 bases and J gave up 5 bases; unmatched junction bases: 7. CDR3 coding DNA: TGTGCCAGCTCACCAGGGCGGACTAGCCAGACCGGGGAGCTGTTTTTT. Residues: CASSPGRTSQTGELFF.

The chain links TRBV19 to TRBJ2-2, with 7 bases fitting TRBD1. Germline CDR1 is LNHDA and CDR2 is SQIVND (reference sequence). The CDR3 spans 16 residues. The V and J ends lost 8 bases and 1 base, in that order; junction bases with no gene match: 10. CDR3 sequence: CASFHDGTVNTGELFF. The CDR3 coding sequence is TGTGCCAGTTTCCATGACGGGACAGTGAACACCGGGGAGCTGTTTTTT.

The chain links TRBV11-3 to TRBJ2-1, with 7 bases matching TRBD2. Germline lookup yields CDR1 SGHNT and CDR2 YENEEA. J lost 9 bases, V lost 5 bases, and 10 bases had no gene match. CDR3 length: 14 amino acids. Written as DNA, the CDR3 is TGTGCCAGCAGCCCGGGGAGGGTGCTTGGTGAGCAGTTCTTC. Translation: CASSPGRVLGEQFF. The full variable domain, its missing parts supplied by reference TRBV11-3 and TRBJ2-1, is EAGVVQSPRYKIIEKKQPVAFWCNPISGHNTLYWYLQNLGQGPELLIRYENEEAVDDSQLPKDRFSAERLKGVDSTLKIQPAELGDSAVYLCASSPGRVLGEQFFGPGTRLTVL.

Of note for this clone: Germline is not matched at one junction end, which may reflect a read error. This rearrangement joins TRBV4-3 to TRBJ2-1; 10 bases match TRBD2. This CDR3 has 12 amino acids. Germline V gene sequence: CDR1 LGHNA, CDR2 YSLEER. The CDR3 is CASSQLAGEMIF. The CDR3, as DNA: TGCGCCAGCAGCCAACTAGCGGGGGAGATGATCTTC.

This chain links TRBV30 with TRBJ2-3; D is unresolved. Germline values: CDR1 GTSNPN, CDR2 SVGIG (reference sequence). The CDR3 runs 12 residues. Trimming pared 4 bases from V and 6 bases from J, leaving 11 bases between. The CDR3 region is CAWMRFSDTQYF. CDR3 nucleotide sequence: TGTGCCTGGATGCGCTTCTCCGATACGCAGTATTTT.

The chain has TRBV28 and TRBJ2-7; TRBD1 aligns across 7 bases. This CDR3 is 14 amino acids long. Trimming removed 4 bases from V and 2 bases from J; junction bases left unmatched: 5. CDR1 and CDR2 (germline): MDHEN, SYDVKM. CDR3 residues: CASSWGTETYEQYF. The CDR3 nucleotides read TGTGCCAGCAGTTGGGGGACAGAAACCTACGAGCAGTACTTC.

CDR3 sequence: CASSQGPGTSGGAGQETQYF. Written as DNA, the CDR3 is TGCGCCAGCAGCCAAGGTCCCGGGACTAGCGGGGGGGCCGGCCAAGAGACCCAGTACTTC. The chain combines TRBV4-1 with TRBJ2-5; 16 bases align to TRBD2. J gave up 1 base and V 1 base, and 9 bases lay outside the gene matches. The CDR3 is 20 residues long. CDR1 MGHRA and CDR2 YSYEKL come from the germline V gene.

Only a few counts were recorded for this clone. The chain recombines TRBV15 with TRBJ1-2; D call uncertain. Trimming removed 7 bases at V and 5 bases at J, with 8 bases between. The CDR3 has 11 amino acids. CDR1 is LNHNV and CDR2 is YYDKDF in the germline V gene (reference sequence). CDR3 protein: CATNSGYGYTF. CDR3 DNA sequence: TGTGCCACCAATTCGGGTTATGGCTACACCTTC.

The chain carries TRBV4-2 and TRBJ1-1; 9 bases are a match to TRBD1. Trimming at V came to 1 base and at J to 1 base, leaving 7 bases not matched to a gene. The CDR3 spans 17 residues. Germline V lookup: CDR1 LGHNA, CDR2 YNFKEQ. CDR3 in DNA: TGTGCCAGCAGCCAAGCACCCGGGACAGGGAAGAACACTGAAGCTTTCTTT. Amino acids: CASSQAPGTGKNTEAFF.

V is TRBV11-2 and J is TRBJ1-1; no clear D. The CDR3 contains 16 residues. Germline CDR1 is SGHAT and CDR2 is FQNNGV. Trimming took 1 base from V and 4 from J, leaving 16 bases between them. CDR3 sequence (DNA): TGTGCCAGCAGCTTAGTATACGGGTCGGTAAGCACTGAAGCTTTCTTT. Amino acid sequence: CASSLVYGSVSTEAFF.

The V gene is TRBV6-1, the J gene TRBJ1-2; D ambiguous. The ends were cut back, 3 bases at V and 4 bases at J, with 6 bases in the middle. Germline CDR1 MNHNS, CDR2 SASEGT. The CDR3 extends over 12 amino acids. CDR3 DNA: TGTGCCAGCAGTGATAGCGGCTATGGCTACACCTTC. This encodes CASSDSGYGYTF.

The chain combines TRBV6-5 with TRBJ1-2; TRBD1 agrees at 8 bases. The CDR3 runs to 14 residues. V shed 7 bases and J 6 bases; nucleotides not matched to a gene: 10. CDR1 and CDR2 (germline): MNHEY, SVGAGI. CDR3 bases: TGTGCCAGCATGCTACCACAGGGGGGGGATGGCTACACCTTC. This encodes CASMLPQGGDGYTF.

This clone has just one count. The chain has TRBV5-1 and TRBJ1-2, with D maybe TRBD1 (6 bases). The CDR3 totals 14 residues. Per germline, CDR1 SGHRS and CDR2 YFSETQ. Trimming removed 4 bases from V and 2 bases from J, with 12 bases in between. The CDR3 nucleotides are TGCGCCAGCAGCCCCGGGACAACCAACTATGGCTACACCTTC. This translates into CASSPGTTNYGYTF.

The chain combines TRBV2 with TRBJ2-5; 9 bases map to TRBD2. The CDR3 length is 15 residues. Germline loops: CDR1 SNHLY, CDR2 FYNNEI. The V segment lost 7 bases and the J segment 2 bases; nucleotides outside the gene matches: 8. CDR3 residues: CASKIAGVLQETQYF. The CDR3 nucleotides read TGTGCCAGCAAAATAGCGGGGGTCCTGCAAGAGACCCAGTACTTC.